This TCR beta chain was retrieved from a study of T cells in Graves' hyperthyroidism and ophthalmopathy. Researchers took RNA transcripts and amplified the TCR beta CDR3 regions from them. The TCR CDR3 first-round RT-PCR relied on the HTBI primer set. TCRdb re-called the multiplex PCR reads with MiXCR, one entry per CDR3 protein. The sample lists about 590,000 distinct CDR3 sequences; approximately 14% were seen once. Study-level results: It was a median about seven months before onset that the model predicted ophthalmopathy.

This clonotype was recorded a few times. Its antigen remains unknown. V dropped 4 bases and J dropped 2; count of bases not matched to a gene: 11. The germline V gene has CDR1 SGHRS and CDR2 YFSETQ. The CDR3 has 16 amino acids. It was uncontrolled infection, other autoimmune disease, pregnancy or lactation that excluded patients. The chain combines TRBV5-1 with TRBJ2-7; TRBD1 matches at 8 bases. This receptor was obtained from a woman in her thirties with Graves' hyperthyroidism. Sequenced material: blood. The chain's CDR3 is CASSPAAGTGTYEQYF. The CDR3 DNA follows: TGCGCCAGCAGCCCCGCCGCCGGGACAGGTACCTACGAGCAGTACTTC.